A selection of T cell receptor beta chains follows, all from one sample in a study of human T cells and chemical hapten exposure. Using its own MiXCR run on the RACE reads, TCRdb lists one record per CDR3 protein. The sample contains fewer than 400,000 distinct CDR3 sequences, around 7% of which appear only once. Material: whole blood, obtained in connection with sensitization to the hapten diphenylcyclopropenone (DPC). These receptors came from a woman between 18 and 30 years old with alopecia areata. Some clones in this sample may be carry-over from other donors' samples. CDR3s include the opening cysteine and the closing phenylalanine or tryptophan. A D gene is named only where the DNA matches it firmly. Size is omitted from some rows. Given values are once, few, many or a class for expanded clones.

V	D	J	size	DNA	CDR3
TRBV4-1	-	TRBJ2-3	-	TGCGCCAGCAAGCATGAGGGGGGCACAGATACGCAGTATTTT	CASKHEGGTDTQYF
TRBV6-6	-	TRBJ1-5	-	TGTGCCAGCAGCAAGCCGGATCAGCCCCAGCATTTT	CASSKPDQPQHF
TRBV12-3/TRBV12-4	-	TRBJ1-2	many	TGTGCCAGCAGCCTCGACAGTAACTATGGCTACACCTTC	CASSLDSNYGYTF
TRBV4-3	TRBD1	TRBJ2-7	-	TGCGCCAGCAGCCGCGCTCAGGGGGCCTACGAGCAGTACTTC	CASSRAQGAYEQYF
TRBV6-6	-	TRBJ2-1	-	TGTGCCAGCAGGCAAAGACTGCCCCGTCGGGATGAGCAGTTCTTC	CASRQRLPRRDEQFF
TRBV28	TRBD2	TRBJ2-2	many	TGTGCCAGCAGTTCTAGCGGGGGGGCGGTCACCGGGGAGCTGTTTTTT	CASSSSGGAVTGELFF
TRBV7-8	TRBD1	TRBJ2-1	few	TGTGCCAGCAGCTTAGCGAGACAGGGGTCGAATCCCAATGAGCAGTTCTTC	CASSLARQGSNPNEQFF
TRBV7-9	-	TRBJ2-5	many	TGTGCCAGCAGCTTAGCGCAGATCCTGGAGACCCAGTACTTC	CASSLAQILETQYF
TRBV3-1	-	TRBJ1-1	few	TGTGCCAGCAGCCAAGGGCACGCGGACTACACTGAAGCTTTCTTT	CASSQGHADYTEAFF
TRBV6-6	-	TRBJ1-5	many	TGTGCCAGCAGTTACTCATCGGAAGCCCAGCATTTT	CASSYSSEAQHF
TRBV27	-	TRBJ1-3	-	TGTGCCAGCAGTCGTCTCCCTGGAAACACCATATATTTT	CASSRLPGNTIYF
TRBV7-2	-	TRBJ1-2	-	TGTGCCAGCAGCTTAAGCAGGATATCTAGGGGCTATGGCTACACCTTC	CASSLSRISRGYGYTF
TRBV28	TRBD2	TRBJ2-7	few	TGTGCCAGCAGACGACTAGCGGGGGGGCTCTACGAGCAGTACTTC	CASRRLAGGLYEQYF
TRBV7-2	-	TRBJ2-3	-	TGTGCCAGCAGCTTCGCCCACACAGATACGCAGTATTTT	CASSFAHTDTQYF
TRBV7-2	-	TRBJ1-1	-	TGTGCCAGCAGCTCCCGGGTAGGCGCTGAAGCTTTCTTT	CASSSRVGAEAFF
TRBV4-2	TRBD1	TRBJ1-3	-	TGTGCCAGCAGCCACTCAGGGGGCAAGGGTGGAAACACCATATATTTT	CASSHSGGKGGNTIYF
TRBV7-3	-	TRBJ1-3	-	TGTGCCAGCGAGTACAGGCTGACTGGAAACACCATATATTTT	CASEYRLTGNTIYF
TRBV3-1	TRBD2	TRBJ2-3	few	TGTGCCAGCAGCCAAGATATTCTAGCGGGGGACACAGATACGCAGTATTTT	CASSQDILAGDTDTQYF
TRBV18	TRBD1	TRBJ2-7	many	TGTGCCAGCTCACCTATACCGGGGACAGGGGTCGAGCAGTACTTC	CASSPIPGTGVEQYF
TRBV6-2/TRBV6-3	-	TRBJ2-5	many	TGTGCCAGCAGCCACACAGGGGAGGGGACCCAGTACTTC	CASSHTGEGTQYF
TRBV4-2	-	TRBJ1-2	few	TGTGCCAGCAGCCAAGTCAATCCGGGAACTCGGAGCTATGGCTACACCTTC	CASSQVNPGTRSYGYTF
TRBV6-5	TRBD1	TRBJ1-1	-	TGTGCCAGCAGTTATGGACAGGGTACCACTGAAGCTTTCTTT	CASSYGQGTTEAFF
TRBV3-1	-	TRBJ2-3	many	TGTGCCAGCACCCGAAGTAGCGAAGATACGCAGTATTTT	CASTRSSEDTQYF
TRBV20-1	TRBD1	TRBJ1-2	-	TGCAGTGCCCGTATAAGGGTGGACAGGGCGACATGGAGCTATGGCTACACCTTC	CSARIRVDRATWSYGYTF
TRBV4-3	-	TRBJ1-2	-	TGCGCCAGCAGCCAAGATCTGGACCTTGGCTATGGCTACACCTTC	CASSQDLDLGYGYTF
TRBV25-1	-	TRBJ2-3	many	TGTGCCAGCAGTGGAGCAGGGTCGGTGGATACGCAGTATTTT	CASSGAGSVDTQYF
TRBV2	-	TRBJ2-3	-	TGTGCCAGCGGTGGGGAACGCACAGATACGCAGTATTTT	CASGGERTDTQYF
TRBV7-2	-	TRBJ1-2	-	TGTGCCAGCAGCTTATGGCACGGAAACTATGGCTACACCTTC	CASSLWHGNYGYTF
TRBV10-3	-	TRBJ1-1	few	TGTGCCATCAGTGAGGGAAGAGCAGGGCGTGAAGCTTTCTTT	CAISEGRAGREAFF